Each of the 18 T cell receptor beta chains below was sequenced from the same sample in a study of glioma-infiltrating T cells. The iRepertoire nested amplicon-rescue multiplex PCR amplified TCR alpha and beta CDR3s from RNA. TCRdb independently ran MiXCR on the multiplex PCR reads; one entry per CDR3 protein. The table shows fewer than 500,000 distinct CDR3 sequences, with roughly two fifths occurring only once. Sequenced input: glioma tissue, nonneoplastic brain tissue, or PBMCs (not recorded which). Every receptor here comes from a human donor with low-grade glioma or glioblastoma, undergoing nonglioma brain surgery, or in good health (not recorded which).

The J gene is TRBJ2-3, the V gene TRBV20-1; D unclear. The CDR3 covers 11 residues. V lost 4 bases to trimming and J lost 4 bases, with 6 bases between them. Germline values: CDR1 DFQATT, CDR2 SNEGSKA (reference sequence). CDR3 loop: CSATPADTQYF. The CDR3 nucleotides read TGCAGTGCTACCCCAGCAGATACGCAGTATTTT.

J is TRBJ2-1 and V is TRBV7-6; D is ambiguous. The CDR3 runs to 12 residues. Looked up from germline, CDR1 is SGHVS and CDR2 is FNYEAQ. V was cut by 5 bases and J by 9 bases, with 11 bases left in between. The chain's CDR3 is CASSPSRGEQFF. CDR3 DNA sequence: TGTGCCAGCAGCCCTTCAAGAGGTGAGCAGTTCTTC.

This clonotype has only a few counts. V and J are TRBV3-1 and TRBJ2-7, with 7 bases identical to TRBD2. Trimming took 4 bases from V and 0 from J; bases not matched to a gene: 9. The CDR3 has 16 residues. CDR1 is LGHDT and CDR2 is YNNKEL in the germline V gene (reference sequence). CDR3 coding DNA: TGTGCCAGCAGCCCACATACAGCGGGATACTCCTACGAGCAGTACTTC. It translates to CASSPHTAGYSYEQYF.

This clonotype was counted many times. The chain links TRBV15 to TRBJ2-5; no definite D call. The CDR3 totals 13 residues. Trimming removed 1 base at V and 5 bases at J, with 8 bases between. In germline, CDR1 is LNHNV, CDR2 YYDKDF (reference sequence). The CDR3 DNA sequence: TGTGCCACCAGCAGAGGAGAAGGGGAGACCCAGTACTTC. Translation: CATSRGEGETQYF.

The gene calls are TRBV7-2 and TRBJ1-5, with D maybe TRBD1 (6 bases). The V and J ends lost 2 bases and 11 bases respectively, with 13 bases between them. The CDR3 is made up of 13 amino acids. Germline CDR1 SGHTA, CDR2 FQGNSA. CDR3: CASSLSGTLAQHF. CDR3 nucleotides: TGTGCCAGCAGCTTAAGCGGGACACTAGCCCAGCATTTT. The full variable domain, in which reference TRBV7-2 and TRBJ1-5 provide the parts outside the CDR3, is GAGVSQSPSNKVTEKGKDVELRCDPISGHTALYWYRQSLGQGLEFLIYFQGNSAPDKSGLPSDRFSAERTGGSVSTLTIQRTQQEDSAVYLCASSLSGTLAQHFGDGTRLSIL.

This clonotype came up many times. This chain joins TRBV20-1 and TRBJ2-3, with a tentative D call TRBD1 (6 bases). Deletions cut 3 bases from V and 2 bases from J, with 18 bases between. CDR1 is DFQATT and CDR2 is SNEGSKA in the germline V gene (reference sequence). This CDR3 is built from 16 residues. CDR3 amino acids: CSARATGTNPTDTQYF. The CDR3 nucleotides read TGCAGTGCTAGGGCTACCGGGACAAACCCCACAGATACGCAGTATTTT.

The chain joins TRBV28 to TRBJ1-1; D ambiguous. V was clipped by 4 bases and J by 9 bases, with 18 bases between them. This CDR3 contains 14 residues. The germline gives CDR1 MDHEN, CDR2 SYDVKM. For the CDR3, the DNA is TGTGCCAGCAGTTACGGAACTAGGTATACTAAAGCTTTCTTT. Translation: CASSYGTRYTKAFF.

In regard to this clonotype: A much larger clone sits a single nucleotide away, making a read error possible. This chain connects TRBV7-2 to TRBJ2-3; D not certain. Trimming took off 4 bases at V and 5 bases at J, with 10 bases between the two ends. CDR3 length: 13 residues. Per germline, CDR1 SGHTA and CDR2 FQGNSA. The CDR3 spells CASSSYEEDTQYF. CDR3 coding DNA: TGTGCCAGCAGCTCGTACGAGGAAGATACGCAGTATTTT.

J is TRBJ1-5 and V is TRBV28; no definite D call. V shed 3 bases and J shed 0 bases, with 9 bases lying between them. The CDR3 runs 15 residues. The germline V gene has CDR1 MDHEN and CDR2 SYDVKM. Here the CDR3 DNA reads TGTGCCAGCAGTTTCGGAGGTTATAGCAATCAGCCCCAGCATTTT. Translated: CASSFGGYSNQPQHF.

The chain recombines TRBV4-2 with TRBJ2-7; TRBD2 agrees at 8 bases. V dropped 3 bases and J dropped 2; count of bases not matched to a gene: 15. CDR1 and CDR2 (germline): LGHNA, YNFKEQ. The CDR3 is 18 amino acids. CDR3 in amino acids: CASSHPQPPLAEAYEQYF. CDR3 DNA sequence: TGTGCCAGCAGCCACCCCCAACCCCCACTAGCGGAGGCCTACGAGCAGTACTTC.

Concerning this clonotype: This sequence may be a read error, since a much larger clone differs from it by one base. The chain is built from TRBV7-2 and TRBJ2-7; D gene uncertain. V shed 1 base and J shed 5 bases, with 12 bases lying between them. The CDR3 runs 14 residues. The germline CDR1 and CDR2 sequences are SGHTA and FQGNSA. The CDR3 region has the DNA TGTGCCAGCAGCTTAGGGGTCAGTTCCCACGAGCAGTACTTC. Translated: CASSLGVSSHEQYF.

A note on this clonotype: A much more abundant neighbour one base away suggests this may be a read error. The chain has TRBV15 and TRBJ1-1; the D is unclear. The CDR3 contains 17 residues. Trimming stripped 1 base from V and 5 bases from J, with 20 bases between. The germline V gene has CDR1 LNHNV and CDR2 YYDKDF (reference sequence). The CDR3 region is CATSRVFTIGIKTEAFF. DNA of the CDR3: TGTGCCACCAGCAGAGTCTTTACAATCGGAATAAAGACTGAAGCTTTCTTT.

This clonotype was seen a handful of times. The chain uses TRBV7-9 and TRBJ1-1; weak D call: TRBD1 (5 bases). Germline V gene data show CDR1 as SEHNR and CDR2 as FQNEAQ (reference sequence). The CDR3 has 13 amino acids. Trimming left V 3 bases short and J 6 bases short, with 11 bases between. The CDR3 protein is CASSFVRDSEAFF. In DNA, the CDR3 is TGTGCCAGCAGCTTTGTCCGGGACTCTGAAGCTTTCTTT.

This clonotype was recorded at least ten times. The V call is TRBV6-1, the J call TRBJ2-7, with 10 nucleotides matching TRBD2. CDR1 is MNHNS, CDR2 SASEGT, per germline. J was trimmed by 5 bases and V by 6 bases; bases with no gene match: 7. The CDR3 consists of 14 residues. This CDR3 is CASSTSGIINEQYF. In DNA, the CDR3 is TGTGCCAGCAGCACTAGCGGGATAATCAACGAGCAGTACTTC.

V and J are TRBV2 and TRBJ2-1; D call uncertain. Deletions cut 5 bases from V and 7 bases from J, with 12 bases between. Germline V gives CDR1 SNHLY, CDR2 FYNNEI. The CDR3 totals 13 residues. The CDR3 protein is CASSFKSPNEQFF. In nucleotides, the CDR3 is TGTGCCAGCAGTTTCAAGAGTCCAAATGAGCAGTTCTTC.

The CDR3 sequence: CASSVGRGNQETQYF. CDR3 sequence (DNA): TGTGCCAGCAGCGTAGGACGGGGCAACCAAGAGACCCAGTACTTC. The rearrangement uses TRBV9 and TRBJ2-5; D is perhaps TRBD1 or TRBD2 (5 bases each). V gave up 0 bases and J gave up 0 bases, with 9 bases separating them. The CDR3 covers 15 residues. Germline V gene lookup returns CDR1 SGDLS and CDR2 YYNGEE.

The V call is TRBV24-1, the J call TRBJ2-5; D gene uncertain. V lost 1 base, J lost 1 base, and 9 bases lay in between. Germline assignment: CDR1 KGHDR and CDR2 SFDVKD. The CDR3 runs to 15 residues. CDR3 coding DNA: TGTGCCACCAGTGATTTCATCGGCAGCCAAGAGACCCAGTACTTC. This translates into CATSDFIGSQETQYF.

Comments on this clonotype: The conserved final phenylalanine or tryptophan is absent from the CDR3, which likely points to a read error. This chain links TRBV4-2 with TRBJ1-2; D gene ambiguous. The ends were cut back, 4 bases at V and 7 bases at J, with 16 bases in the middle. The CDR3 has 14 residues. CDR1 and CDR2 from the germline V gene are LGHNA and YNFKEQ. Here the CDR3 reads CASSPHFGLTGYTS. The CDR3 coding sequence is TGTGCCAGCAGCCCTCATTTTGGGTTAACTGGCTACACCTCC.